The 10 T cell receptor beta chains reported below all come from one sample, sequenced in a study of blood T cells in healthy people across ages. The second PCR ran roughly 7 to 12 cycles with a sample-barcoded 5' primer and J-beta primers. TCRdb processed the 5' RACE reads anew with MiXCR; each CDR3 protein has one entry. The table lists fewer than 2,000,000 distinct CDR3 sequences, approximately 32% of them singletons, with around 11% in the top ten. The specimen sequenced was blood. These receptor sequences come from a woman aged 25 to 39 in good health.

This clonotype showed up many times. The rearrangement links TRBV27 to TRBJ2-5; 7 positions agree with TRBD2. The junction had 8 bases not matched to a gene; V was cut back by 6 bases and J by 4 bases. The germline gives CDR1 MNHEY, CDR2 SMNVEV (reference sequence). This CDR3 spans 14 amino acids. CDR3 sequence reads: CASSPGTKGETQYF. As DNA, the CDR3 is TGTGCCAGCAGCCCAGGGACTAAAGGAGAGACCCAGTACTTC.

This clonotype has only a few counts. This sequence joins TRBV12-3 or TRBV12-4 and TRBJ2-1; the match to TRBD2 covers 9 bases. The CDR3 runs 16 residues. V was pared by 7 bases and J by 10 bases, with 17 bases of the junction left unmatched. CDR3 protein: CASTPGIASGTREQFF. CDR3 nucleotides: TGTGCCAGCACCCCTGGGATAGCTAGCGGGACTAGGGAGCAGTTCTTC.

CDR3 sequence: CASSHFTDTQYF. In DNA, the CDR3 is TGTGCCAGCAGCCATTTCACAGATACGCAGTATTTT. V usage is TRBV3-1 and J usage is TRBJ2-3; D unclear. The CDR3 is made up of 12 amino acids. Germline V gene data show CDR1 as LGHDT and CDR2 as YNNKEL (reference sequence). V was pared by 3 bases and J by 2 bases, with 3 bases between.

This clonotype occurred many times. V is TRBV29-1 and J is TRBJ2-3, with D possibly TRBD1 on 6 matching bases. Between the trimmed V and J ends, which lost 5 bases and 2 bases, there was a span of 14 bases. CDR3 length: 14 amino acids. The germline CDR1 and CDR2 sequences are SQVTM and ANQGSEA. CDR3 coding DNA: TGCAGCGTTCCAGGGGTCGGACTCACAGATACGCAGTATTTT. This codes for CSVPGVGLTDTQYF.

CDR3 in amino acids: CASLSGVTYGYTF. The DNA for the CDR3 is TGTGCCAGCCTCTCGGGGGTGACTTATGGCTACACCTTC. The rearrangement uses TRBV28 and TRBJ1-2; perhaps TRBD1 as D (5 bases). From germline, CDR1 is MDHEN and CDR2 SYDVKM. The CDR3 loop spans 13 amino acids. Trimming took off 8 bases at V and 5 bases at J, with 15 bases between the two ends.

CDR3 DNA sequence: TGTGCCAGCAGTTCGGCTAGCGGGAGCTTATACAATGAGCAGTTCTTC. Residues: CASSSASGSLYNEQFF. The genes are TRBV28 and TRBJ2-1; 10 bases fit TRBD2. V lost 4 bases and J lost 4; bases outside the gene matches: 7. This CDR3 contains 16 residues. Looked up from germline, CDR1 is MDHEN and CDR2 is SYDVKM.

This clonotype was picked up many times. As DNA, the CDR3 is TGCGCCAGCAGCCAAGATGTGGGTAGAGATACGCAGTATTTT. Its translation is CASSQDVGRDTQYF. The chain uses TRBV4-1 and TRBJ2-3; D call uncertain. Per the germline V gene, CDR1 is MGHRA and CDR2 is YSYEKL. This CDR3 has 14 residues. The germline V and J ends were trimmed by 0 bases and 5 bases, with 9 bases remaining between them.

CDR3: CAIQIDRDPYEQYF. The CDR3 DNA follows: TGTGCCATCCAGATCGACAGGGATCCCTACGAGCAGTACTTC. The gene calls are TRBV10-3 and TRBJ2-4; 7 bases line up with TRBD1. The DNA end is more similar to TRBJ2-7, so the J call may be wrong. The CDR3 has 14 amino acids. In germline, CDR1 is ENHRY, CDR2 SYGVKD.

This clonotype was seen only a few times. This rearrangement joins TRBV7-6 to TRBJ2-3; 9 bases are shared with TRBD2. The germline CDR1 and CDR2 sequences are SGHVS and FNYEAQ. Trimming took 5 bases from V and 6 from J; bases not matched to a gene: 6. The CDR3 has 14 residues. CDR3 in DNA: TGTGCCAGCAGCCCCGGGACTAGCATTGATACGCAGTATTTT. This codes for CASSPGTSIDTQYF. Full variable domain (outside the CDR3, taken from reference TRBV7-6 and TRBJ2-3): GAGVSQSPRYKVTKRGQDVALRCDPISGHVSLYWYRQALGQGPEFLTYFNYEAQQDKSGLPNDRFSAERPEGSISTLTIQRTEQRDSAMYRCASSPGTSIDTQYFGPGTRLTVL.

The chain has TRBV5-5 and TRBJ1-2; D not resolved. The V gene's germline CDR1 is SGHKS and CDR2 YYEKEE (reference sequence). CDR3 size: 15 residues. Trimming removed 0 bases at V and 0 bases at J, with 9 bases between. CDR3 loop: CASSLAGRSNYGYTF. In nucleotides, the CDR3 is TGTGCCAGCAGCTTGGCTGGCAGATCTAACTATGGCTACACCTTC.